These 7 T cell receptor beta chains share one sample of origin, sequenced in a study of T cell responses to AZD1222 COVID-19 vaccine. Measured with immunoSEQ multiplex PCR; TCRdb has only the in-frame clones, and not every one. The profile shows 75,000 to 100,000 clones, about 88% of them singletons. Sequences were derived from peripheral blood, sampled on day 0 of AZD1222 vaccination. Receptor source: an adult in good health.

This chain joins TRBV2 and TRBJ2-7; D is unclear. The CDR3 sequence is 17 residues long. Germline V CDR1 and CDR2: SNHLY, FYNNEI. V lost 5 bases and J lost 2, with 22 bases in between. CDR3 coding DNA: TGTGCCAGCAGTTACCAGGAACTCAGGAGTCCGACCTACGAGCAGTACTTC. This gives the protein CASSYQELRSPTYEQYF.

This chain connects TRBV29-1 to TRBJ2-7; D might be TRBD1 (5 bases). The V and J ends lost 4 bases and 5 bases respectively, with 27 bases between them. This CDR3 spans 17 amino acids. Germline loops: CDR1 SQVTM, CDR2 ANQGSEA. The CDR3 reads CSVVFWTPNPYVDEQYF. The CDR3 DNA follows: TGCAGCGTTGTATTTTGGACACCCAATCCCTATGTGGACGAGCAGTACTTC.

DNA for the CDR3: TGTGCTAGTGGTTTGGTCTCCTACGGCTACACCTTC. Protein sequence: CASGLVSYGYTF. V usage is TRBV12-5 and J usage is TRBJ1-2; D remains unclear. V lost 0 bases, J lost 8 bases, and 7 bases lay in between. Germline assignment: CDR1 LGHNT and CDR2 FRNRAP. The CDR3 spans 12 residues.

The chain couples TRBV19 to TRBJ1-2; D unresolved. V shed 5 bases and J shed 6 bases, with 7 bases lying between them. The germline CDR1 and CDR2 sequences are LNHDA and SQIVND (reference sequence). This CDR3 region has 11 residues. The CDR3 nucleotides read TGTGCCAGTAGTGAGACAAATGGCTACACCTTC. Its protein is CASSETNGYTF.

V and J are TRBV6-5 and TRBJ1-2; 7 bases match TRBD1. Germline V gene data show CDR1 as MNHEY and CDR2 as SVGAGI. The CDR3 has 14 residues. The V gene end was trimmed by 6 bases and the J gene end by 2 bases; junction bases not matched to a gene: 6. For the CDR3, the DNA is TGTGCCAGCAGCAGTACAGGGGTCAACTATGGCTACACCTTC. This translates into CASSSTGVNYGYTF.

CDR3 DNA sequence: TGTGCCAGCAGCCAACACGGGGGGATGACTGGAAACACCATATATTTT. The encoded protein is CASSQHGGMTGNTIYF. V gene TRBV3-1 (or the pseudogene TRBV3-2) combines with J gene TRBJ1-3; D possibly corresponds to TRBD1 (5 bases). This CDR3 spans 16 amino acids. Germline CDR1 reads LGHDT; CDR2 reads YNNKEL (reference sequence). V lost 2 bases, J lost 2 bases, and 13 bases lay in between.

Only a few counts were recorded for this clone. V usage is TRBV11-2 and J usage is TRBJ2-1; TRBD2 agrees at 8 bases. The CDR3 runs to 15 residues. CDR1 SGHAT and CDR2 FQNNGV come from the germline V gene. Trimming cost V 5 bases and J 4 bases; bases outside gene matches: 7. In DNA form, the CDR3 reads TGTGCCAGCAGCAGATCGACTAGCGAGTACAATGAGCAGTTCTTC. This translates into CASSRSTSEYNEQFF.